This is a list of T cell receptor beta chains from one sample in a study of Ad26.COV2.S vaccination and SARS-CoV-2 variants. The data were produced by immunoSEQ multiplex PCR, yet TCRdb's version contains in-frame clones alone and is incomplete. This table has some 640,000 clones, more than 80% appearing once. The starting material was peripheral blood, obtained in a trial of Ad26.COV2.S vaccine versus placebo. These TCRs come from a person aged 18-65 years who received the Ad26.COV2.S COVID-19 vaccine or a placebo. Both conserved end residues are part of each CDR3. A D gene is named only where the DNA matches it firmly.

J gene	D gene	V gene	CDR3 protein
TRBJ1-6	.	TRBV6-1	CASSEWEVAYNSPLHF
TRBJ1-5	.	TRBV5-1	CASSPGTANQPQHF
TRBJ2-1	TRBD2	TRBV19	CASRGLANEQFF
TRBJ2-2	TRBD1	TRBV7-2	CASSPGQVRAGELFF
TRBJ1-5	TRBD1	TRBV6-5	CASRTTGSNQPQHF
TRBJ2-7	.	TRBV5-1	CASSLGTGSPHEQYF
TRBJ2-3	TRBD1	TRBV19	CASSPKQGTDTQYF
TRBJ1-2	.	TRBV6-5	CASRFGGLRNYGYTF
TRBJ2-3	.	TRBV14	CASSQYGLATDTQYF
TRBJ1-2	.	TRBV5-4	CASSFPDYGYTF
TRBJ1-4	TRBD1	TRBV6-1	CASSVLDRTTNEKLFF
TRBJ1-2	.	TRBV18	CASSLGQGNYGYTF
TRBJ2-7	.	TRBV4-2	CASSQEQDLNYEQYF
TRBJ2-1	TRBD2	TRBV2	CASSELLAGGGEQFF
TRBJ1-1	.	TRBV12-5	CASGLEGYTEAFF
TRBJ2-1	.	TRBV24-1	CATSDLHNEQFF
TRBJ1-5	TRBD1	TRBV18	CASSLRTGDNQPQHF